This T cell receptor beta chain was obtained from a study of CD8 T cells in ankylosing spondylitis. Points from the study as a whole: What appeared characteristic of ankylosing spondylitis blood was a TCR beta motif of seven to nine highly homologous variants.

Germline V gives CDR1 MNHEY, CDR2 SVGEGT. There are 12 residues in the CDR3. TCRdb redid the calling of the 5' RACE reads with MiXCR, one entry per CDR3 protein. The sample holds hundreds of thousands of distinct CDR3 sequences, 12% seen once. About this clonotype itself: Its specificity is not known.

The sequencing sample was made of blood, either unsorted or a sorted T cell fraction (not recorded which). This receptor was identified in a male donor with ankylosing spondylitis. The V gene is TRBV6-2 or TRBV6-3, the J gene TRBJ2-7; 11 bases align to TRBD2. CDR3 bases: TGTGCCAGCAGCCCAACTAGCGGGAGTTCGCACGTC. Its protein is CASSPTSGSSHV.